Following are 18 T cell receptor beta chains from one sample sequenced in a study of blood T cell repertoires in COVID-19. The assay was immunoSEQ multiplex PCR, and TCRdb's table has in-frame clones only and misses some. The sample consists of 150,000 to 200,000 clones, just over 85% of them appearing once. The sample comprised peripheral blood. These receptors were obtained from a man between 60 and 70 years old with acute or convalescent COVID-19.

V and J are TRBV5-1 and TRBJ1-6; tentative D call: TRBD1 (6 bases). In germline, CDR1 is SGHRS, CDR2 YFSETQ. The CDR3 has 14 amino acids. V was pared by 7 bases and J by 7 bases, with 15 bases between. The CDR3 here is CASRRAGANSPLHF. CDR3 coding DNA: TGCGCCAGCCGACGGGCAGGGGCCAATTCACCCCTCCACTTT.

The rearrangement links TRBV5-1 to TRBJ1-2; no reliable D call. The V gene lost 5 bases and the J gene lost 2 bases, with 16 bases spanning the gap. In germline, CDR1 is SGHRS, CDR2 YFSETQ. This CDR3 is built from 15 residues. CDR3 protein: CASSHSFGENYGYTF. The CDR3, as DNA: TGCGCCAGCAGTCACTCGTTCGGGGAAAACTATGGCTACACCTTC.

The chain joins TRBV15 to TRBJ2-1, with 8 bases aligning to TRBD1. This CDR3 is 17 amino acids long. V shed 8 bases and J 6 bases; nucleotides not matched to a gene: 18. Germline loops: CDR1 LNHNV, CDR2 YYDKDF (reference sequence). The CDR3 protein is CATGALLTQGVGNEQFF. The CDR3 nucleotides read TGTGCCACCGGAGCCCTGTTGACACAGGGGGTAGGCAATGAGCAGTTCTTC.

The chain links TRBV5-1 to TRBJ2-7; 9 bases are shared with TRBD1. V lost 0 bases to trimming and J lost 6 bases; unmatched junction nucleotides: 7. CDR1 is SGHRS and CDR2 is YFSETQ in the germline V gene. This CDR3 comprises 15 residues. Here the CDR3 DNA reads TGCGCCAGCAGCTTGGGGGGGACAGGGAACCTCGAGCAGTACTTC. This codes for CASSLGGTGNLEQYF. Combining the CDR3 with reference TRBV5-1 and TRBJ2-7 gives the whole variable domain KAGVTQTPRYLIKTRGQQVTLSCSPISGHRSVSWYQQTPGQGLQFLFEYFSETQRNKGNFPGRFSGRQFSNSRSEMNVSTLELGDSALYLCASSLGGTGNLEQYFGPGTRLTVT.

The genes are TRBV28 and TRBJ2-5; 8 bases fit TRBD1. The germline V gene encodes CDR1 MDHEN and CDR2 SYDVKM. This CDR3 has 13 amino acids. The ends lost 5 bases at V and 5 bases at J; junction bases unmatched: 4. The CDR3 region is CASSGQGVETQYF. The CDR3 DNA follows: TGTGCCAGCAGTGGACAGGGAGTCGAGACCCAGTACTTC.

V gene TRBV6-5 combines with J gene TRBJ2-1; TRBD1 is a possible D gene (5 bases). The CDR3 extends over 14 amino acids. V lost 3 bases and J 6 bases, leaving 12 bases between the germline ends. Germline assignment: CDR1 MNHEY and CDR2 SVGAGI. CDR3 protein: CASSYNRQSNEQFF. The CDR3 coding sequence is TGTGCCAGCAGTTATAACAGGCAAAGCAATGAGCAGTTCTTC.

This chain joins TRBV9 and TRBJ2-3; D uncertain. The V gene's germline CDR1 is SGDLS and CDR2 YYNGEE. This CDR3 comprises 13 residues. The ends were cut back, 3 bases at V and 4 bases at J, with 9 bases in the middle. DNA of the CDR3: TGTGCCAGCAGCGCCCCCACTGCAGATACGCAGTATTTT. The encoded protein is CASSAPTADTQYF.

The chain employs TRBV19 and TRBJ2-6; D is perhaps TRBD2 (5 bases). V shed 10 bases and J shed 0 bases, with 22 bases lying between them. Germline-derived CDR1 and CDR2 are LNHDA and SQIVND (reference sequence). CDR3 length: 18 residues. The CDR3 nucleotides read TGTGCCACGTCAAGGGCGGGCAGCCAACGCTCTGGGGCCAACGTCCTGACTTTC. Its translation: CATSRAGSQRSGANVLTF.

The chain has TRBV2 and TRBJ2-7, with a tentative D call TRBD1 (6 bases). This CDR3 comprises 15 residues. The germline gives CDR1 SNHLY, CDR2 FYNNEI. Trimming removed 7 bases from V and 2 bases from J, with 18 bases in between. The CDR3 nucleotides read TGTGCCAGCAATCCCTGGGGGCGAGGGGCCTACGAGCAGTACTTC. Residues: CASNPWGRGAYEQYF. Filled out from reference TRBV2 and TRBJ2-7, the complete variable domain reads EPEVTQTPSHQVTQMGQEVILRCVPISNHLYFYWYRQILGQKVEFLVSFYNNEISEKSEIFDDQFSVERPDGSNFTLKIRSTKLEDSAMYFCASNPWGRGAYEQYFGPGTRLTVT.

The rearrangement links TRBV3-1 (or the pseudogene TRBV3-2) to TRBJ2-1; D perhaps matches TRBD2 (6 bases). The length of the CDR3 is 13 residues. Germline CDR1 reads LGHDT; CDR2 reads YNNKEL (reference sequence). Trimming removed 4 bases at V and 6 bases at J, with 10 bases between. The CDR3 bases are TGTGCCAGCAGCCCGGGACTCGCCAATGAGCAGTTCTTC. Protein product: CASSPGLANEQFF.

V usage is TRBV5-1 and J usage is TRBJ1-2, with TRBD1 identical over 7 bases. The CDR3 runs to 14 residues. Germline CDR1 and CDR2: SGHRS and YFSETQ. V shed 2 bases and J 8 bases; nucleotides not matched to a gene: 9. As DNA, the CDR3 is TGCGCCAGCAGCTTACAGGGGATGCTCGAGGGCTACACCTTC. It translates to CASSLQGMLEGYTF.

The chain joins TRBV7-2 to TRBJ1-5; 7 positions agree with TRBD1. With V trimmed by 5 bases and J by 5 bases, 9 bases remained unmatched. Germline V CDR1 and CDR2: SGHTA, FQGNSA. CDR3 size: 15 residues. CDR3 loop: CASSRQTGSDQPQHF. The CDR3 nucleotides read TGTGCCAGCAGCAGACAGACAGGGAGTGATCAGCCCCAGCATTTT.

The CDR3 loop reads CASRDRLAGGRQYF. CDR3 nucleotide sequence: TGTGCCAGCAGGGACCGTCTAGCGGGGGGAAGGCAGTACTTC. The chain couples TRBV6-5 to TRBJ2-7; 11 bases align to TRBD2. The germline gives CDR1 MNHEY, CDR2 SVGAGI. V gave up 6 bases and J gave up 9 bases; unmatched junction bases: 10. This CDR3 is 14 amino acids long.

This clone was counted between two and nine times. The chain joins TRBV28 to TRBJ1-2; the D gene is possibly TRBD1 (6 bases). The V gene's germline CDR1 is MDHEN and CDR2 SYDVKM. Trimming took off 8 bases at V and 8 bases at J, with 24 bases between the two ends. The CDR3 spans 15 residues. The DNA of the CDR3 is TGTGCCAGCCGACACCCGCGAATCAGGGGTGGAGGCTACACCTTC. This gives the protein CASRHPRIRGGGYTF.

The rearrangement links TRBV24-1 to TRBJ1-2; D call uncertain. The CDR3 consists of 13 residues. Germline V gives CDR1 KGHDR, CDR2 SFDVKD. Trimming removed 5 bases at V and 8 bases at J, with 14 bases between. CDR3 residues: CATSGTSSGGYTF. The CDR3 region has the DNA TGTGCCACCAGTGGGACGTCGAGCGGAGGCTACACCTTC.

The V and J genes are TRBV28 and TRBJ1-1; 7 bases match TRBD1. Looked up from germline, CDR1 is MDHEN and CDR2 is SYDVKM. Losses at the gene ends were 3 bases for V and 11 bases for J; bases not matched to a gene: 6. CDR3 length equals 12 residues. CDR3 sequence reads: CASSFSPRGAFF. The DNA of the CDR3 is TGTGCCAGCAGTTTCTCGCCCAGGGGGGCTTTCTTT. Filled out from reference TRBV28 and TRBJ1-1, the complete variable domain reads DVKVTQSSRYLVKRTGEKVFLECVQDMDHENMFWYRQDPGLGLRLIYFSYDVKMKEKGDIPEGYSVSREKKERFSLILESASTNQTSMYLCASSFSPRGAFFGQGTRLTVV.

V and J are TRBV3-1 (or the pseudogene TRBV3-2) and TRBJ2-7; possibly TRBD1 for D (6 bases). With 5 bases removed from V and 6 bases from J, the gap between germline ends came to 14 bases. Germline V gives CDR1 LGHDT, CDR2 YNNKEL (reference sequence). The CDR3 is 13 residues long. The CDR3 nucleotides read TGTGCCAGCAGCTTTGCACAGGGCCGCGAGCAGTACTTC. Its protein product is CASSFAQGREQYF.

The gene calls are TRBV6-5 and TRBJ1-4; 8 bases map to TRBD1. There are 12 residues in the CDR3. With 8 bases clipped from V and 10 bases from J, the junction kept 6 bases outside the gene matches. Germline V gene lookup returns CDR1 MNHEY and CDR2 SVGAGI. CDR3 region: CASGQGVGKLFF. CDR3 nucleotides: TGTGCCAGCGGACAGGGAGTCGGAAAACTGTTTTTT.